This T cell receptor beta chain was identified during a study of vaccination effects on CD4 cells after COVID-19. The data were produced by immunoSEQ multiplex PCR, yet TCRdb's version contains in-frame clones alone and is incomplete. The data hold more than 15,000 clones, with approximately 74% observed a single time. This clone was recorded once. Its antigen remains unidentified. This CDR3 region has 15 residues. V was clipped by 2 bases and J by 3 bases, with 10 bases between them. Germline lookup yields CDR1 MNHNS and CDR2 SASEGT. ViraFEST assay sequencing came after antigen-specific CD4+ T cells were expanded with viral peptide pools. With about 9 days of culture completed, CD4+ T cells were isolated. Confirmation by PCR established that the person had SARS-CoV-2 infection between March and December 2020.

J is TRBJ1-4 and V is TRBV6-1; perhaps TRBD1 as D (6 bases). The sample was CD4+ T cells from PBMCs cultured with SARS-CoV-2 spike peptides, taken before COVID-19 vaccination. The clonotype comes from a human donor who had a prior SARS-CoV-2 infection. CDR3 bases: TGTGCCAGCAGTGAACAGGGGCTCTCTAATGAAAAACTGTTTTTT. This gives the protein CASSEQGLSNEKLFF.